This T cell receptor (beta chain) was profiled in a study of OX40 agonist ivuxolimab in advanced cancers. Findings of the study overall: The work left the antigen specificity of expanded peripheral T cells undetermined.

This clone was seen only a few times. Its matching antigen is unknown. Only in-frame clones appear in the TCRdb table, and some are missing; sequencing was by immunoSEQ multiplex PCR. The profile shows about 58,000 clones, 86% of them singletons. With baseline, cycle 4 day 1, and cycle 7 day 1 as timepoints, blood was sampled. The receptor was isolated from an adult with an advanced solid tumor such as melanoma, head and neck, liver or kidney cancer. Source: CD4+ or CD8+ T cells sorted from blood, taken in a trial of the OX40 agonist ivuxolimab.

The CDR3 nucleotides read TGTGCCAGCAGTCGGGACTTTCGCACTGAAGCTTTCTTT. It yields the protein CASSRDFRTEAFF. The chain recombines TRBV7-3 with TRBJ1-1, with D possibly being TRBD1 (5 bases). The CDR3 covers 13 residues. CDR1 and CDR2 (germline): SGHTA, FQGTGA. Trimming took 6 bases from V and 4 from J, leaving 12 bases between them.